These 30 T cell receptor beta chains came from one sample sequenced in a study of blood T cells in healthy people across ages. Then a second PCR, running roughly 6 to 12 cycles, was carried out with a sample-barcoded 5' primer and a J-beta primer mix. In TCRdb, the 5' RACE reads were re-called with MiXCR into one record per CDR3 protein. The top ten hold approximately 7% of the sample, which has about 1.4 million distinct CDR3 sequences, roughly 59% seen once. The specimen sequenced was blood. The receptors come from a man aged 18 to 30 in good health.

This chain joins TRBV7-2 and TRBJ2-7; TRBD1 matches 12 bases. Germline V gene lookup returns CDR1 SGHTA and CDR2 FQGNSA. This CDR3 contains 16 residues. V lost 5 bases, J lost 4 bases, and 9 bases stayed unmatched. The CDR3 is CASSPGQGAGGYEQYF. CDR3 nucleotide sequence: TGTGCCAGCAGCCCGGGACAGGGGGCAGGGGGGTACGAGCAGTACTTC.

The chain is built from TRBV7-2 and TRBJ1-2; 7 bases map to TRBD1. Trimming cost V 2 bases and J 4 bases; bases outside gene matches: 4. The germline gives CDR1 SGHTA, CDR2 FQGNSA. CDR3 length: 14 amino acids. The CDR3 nucleotides are TGTGCCAGCAGCTTAAGGGGACAGACCTATGGCTACACCTTC. Encoded protein: CASSLRGQTYGYTF. The entire variable domain, with the rest obtained from reference TRBV7-2 and TRBJ1-2, is as follows: GAGVSQSPSNKVTEKGKDVELRCDPISGHTALYWYRQSLGQGLEFLIYFQGNSAPDKSGLPSDRFSAERTGGSVSTLTIQRTQQEDSAVYLCASSLRGQTYGYTFGSGTRLTVV.

The chain employs TRBV4-1 and TRBJ2-1; 9 positions agree with TRBD1. This CDR3 spans 18 amino acids. J gave up 7 bases and V 3 bases, and 16 bases lay outside the gene matches. Germline V gene sequence: CDR1 MGHRA, CDR2 YSYEKL. This chain's CDR3 is CASSHIPGQGKVTNEQFF. The CDR3 bases are TGCGCCAGCAGCCACATACCGGGACAGGGTAAGGTCACTAATGAGCAGTTCTTC.

The V gene is TRBV7-9, the J gene TRBJ1-1; 7 bases line up with TRBD1. Trimming took 1 base from V and 4 from J; bases not matched to a gene: 9. The CDR3 sequence is 16 residues long. CDR1 SEHNR and CDR2 FQNEAQ come from the germline V gene (reference sequence). CDR3 DNA: TGTGCCAGCAGCTTAGTGCCATGCTCAGGGGGCACTGAAGCTTTCTTT. This encodes CASSLVPCSGGTEAFF.

This chain connects TRBV28 to TRBJ2-3; no clear D gene. With 2 bases removed from V and 11 bases from J, the gap between germline ends came to 14 bases. CDR1 and CDR2 from the germline V gene are MDHEN and SYDVKM. The CDR3 is 13 amino acids. CDR3 sequence reads: CASSLMAPLEQYF. In DNA, the CDR3 is TGTGCCAGCAGTTTAATGGCCCCTCTTGAGCAGTATTTT. Filled out from reference TRBV28 and TRBJ2-3, the complete variable domain reads DVKVTQSSRYLVKRTGEKVFLECVQDMDHENMFWYRQDPGLGLRLIYFSYDVKMKEKGDIPEGYSVSREKKERFSLILESASTNQTSMYLCASSLMAPLEQYFGPGTRLTVL.

This clonotype occurred a few times. The CDR3 region is CASSLSQGSTYEQYF. The CDR3 DNA reads TGTGCCAGCAGTTTAAGCCAGGGGTCTACCTACGAGCAGTACTTC. V usage is TRBV27 and J usage is TRBJ2-7, with D possibly matching TRBD1 (6 bases). CDR3 length: 15 amino acids. The germline gives CDR1 MNHEY, CDR2 SMNVEV (reference sequence). Trimming pared 2 bases from V and 2 bases from J, leaving 13 bases between.

This clonotype has only a few counts. This sequence joins TRBV6-5 and TRBJ2-5; D remains unclear. This CDR3 is built from 12 residues. Germline lookup yields CDR1 MNHEY and CDR2 SVGAGI. Trimming removed 8 bases from V and 1 base from J, with 8 bases in between. CDR3: CASAETQETQYF. CDR3 nucleotides: TGTGCCAGCGCGGAAACCCAAGAGACCCAGTACTTC.

This clonotype was seen a handful of times. The chain recombines TRBV4-3 with TRBJ1-4, with D unclear. With 0 bases removed from V and 8 bases from J, the gap between germline ends came to 4 bases. The CDR3 runs 12 residues. CDR1 is LGHNA and CDR2 is YSLEER in the germline V gene. CDR3 DNA sequence: TGCGCCAGCAGCCAAGAGTACGAAAAACTGTTTTTT. This codes for CASSQEYEKLFF.

This clonotype has just one count. The chain uses TRBV2 and TRBJ1-4; D perhaps matches TRBD1 (6 bases). The ends were cut back, 7 bases at V and 4 bases at J, with 22 bases in the middle. CDR1 is SNHLY, CDR2 FYNNEI, per germline. This CDR3 spans 17 amino acids. This CDR3 is CASNGDTFQPGNEKLFF. CDR3 coding DNA: TGTGCCAGCAATGGGGACACCTTTCAACCGGGTAATGAAAAACTGTTTTTT.

In regard to this clonotype: At one boundary the junction diverges from the germline segment, which might be a read error. The chain couples TRBV5-1 to TRBJ2-4, with D possibly being TRBD2 (5 bases). The CDR3 consists of 13 residues. The V gene's germline CDR1 is SGHRS and CDR2 YFSETQ. This chain's CDR3 is CASSSGADYEQYF. DNA for the CDR3: TGCGCCAGCAGCAGCGGTGCCGACTACGAGCAGTACTTT.

Here the CDR3 DNA reads TGTGCCAGCAGCTCTCTCATGGAGGACCGTAACTATGGCTACACCTTC. It specifies CASSSLMEDRNYGYTF. This chain uses TRBV7-9 with TRBJ1-2; D remains ambiguous. Germline CDR1 reads SEHNR; CDR2 reads FQNEAQ (reference sequence). V dropped 4 bases and J dropped 1 base, with 16 bases sitting between them. The CDR3 sequence is 16 residues long.

V usage is TRBV4-2 and J usage is TRBJ1-5; the match to TRBD1 covers 7 bases. Germline-derived CDR1 and CDR2 are LGHNA and YNFKEQ. The ends lost 3 bases at V and 5 bases at J; junction bases unmatched: 7. The CDR3 length is 15 residues. The CDR3 loop is CASSQPDRAYQPQHF. In DNA, the CDR3 is TGTGCCAGCAGCCAGCCCGACAGGGCCTATCAGCCCCAGCATTTT.

The chain recombines TRBV7-8 with TRBJ1-2; TRBD1 agrees at 10 bases. The CDR3 loop spans 14 amino acids. V was clipped by 10 bases and J by 5 bases; unmatched bases: 10. Per germline, CDR1 SGHVS and CDR2 FQNEAQ. The CDR3 DNA is TGTGCCACGCATACCGGGACAGGGGAATATGGCTACACCTTC. Amino acid sequence: CATHTGTGEYGYTF.

This rearrangement joins TRBV6-5 to TRBJ1-5; weak D call: TRBD1 (5 bases). CDR3 size: 14 residues. Germline loops: CDR1 MNHEY, CDR2 SVGAGI. V was pared by 8 bases and J by 3 bases, with 14 bases between. DNA of the CDR3: TGTGCCAGCCGGGGCCTCGGAGTCAATCAGCCCCAGCATTTT. Amino acid sequence: CASRGLGVNQPQHF.

J is TRBJ2-1 and V is TRBV9; no clear D. With 0 bases removed from V and 5 bases from J, the gap between germline ends came to 6 bases. The CDR3 spans 13 residues. Germline assignment: CDR1 SGDLS and CDR2 YYNGEE. CDR3 loop: CASSVGSHNEQFF. DNA of the CDR3: TGTGCCAGCAGCGTAGGGAGCCACAATGAGCAGTTCTTC.

The chain couples TRBV7-9 to TRBJ2-1, with TRBD1 identical over 7 bases. There are 12 residues in the CDR3. CDR1 is SEHNR, CDR2 FQNEAQ, per germline (reference sequence). V shed 2 bases and J 14 bases; nucleotides not matched to a gene: 6. CDR3 protein: CASSLPGTVEFF. CDR3 nucleotides: TGTGCCAGCAGCTTACCCGGGACAGTTGAGTTCTTC.

The rearrangement uses TRBV6-5 and TRBJ2-5; the D is unclear. Germline V CDR1 and CDR2: MNHEY, SVGAGI. The V and J ends lost 7 bases and 2 bases respectively, with 8 bases between them. The CDR3 sequence is 12 residues long. The CDR3 loop is CASMDGQETQYF. Written as DNA, the CDR3 is TGTGCCAGCATGGACGGGCAAGAGACCCAGTACTTC.

The rearrangement links TRBV20-1 to TRBJ2-1; 8 bases fit TRBD2. Germline lookup yields CDR1 DFQATT and CDR2 SNEGSKA (reference sequence). This CDR3 is 14 amino acids long. In nucleotides, the CDR3 is TGCAGCAGGACTAGCCAAGCCCCAGTTCATGAGCAGTTCTTC. This sequence encodes CSRTSQAPVHEQFF.

Of note for this clonotype: A junction boundary mismatches the germline segment, possibly from a read error. V usage is TRBV7-9 and J usage is TRBJ1-1; D gene uncertain. From germline, CDR1 is SEHNR and CDR2 FQNEAQ (reference sequence). The CDR3 spans 13 residues. CDR3 in DNA: TGTGCCAACAGCCACACGTTGAACACTGAAGCTTTCTTT. Translating gives CANSHTLNTEAFF. Looking up the rest from reference TRBV7-9 and TRBJ1-1 gives the full variable domain: DTGVSQNPRHKITKRGQNVTFRCDPISEHNRLYWYRQTLGQGPEFLTYFQNEAQLEKSRLLSDRFSAERPKGSFSTLEIQRTEQGDSAMYLCANSHTLNTEAFFGQGTRLTVV.

This clonotype was found a few times. The chain couples TRBV20-1 to TRBJ1-5; tentative D call: TRBD1 (5 bases). The germline V gene encodes CDR1 DFQATT and CDR2 SNEGSKA (reference sequence). The CDR3 length is 16 residues. V lost 3 bases and J lost 0, with 15 bases in between. This CDR3 is CSASVSTEYSNQPQHF. The CDR3 nucleotides are TGCAGTGCTAGCGTTTCGACAGAATATAGCAATCAGCCCCAGCATTTT.

The V and J genes are TRBV21-1 and TRBJ2-3. TRBV21-1 is labeled a pseudogene. The CDR3 sequence is 15 residues long. The CDR3 sequence is CASSTRQNSTDTQYF. The CDR3 coding sequence is TGTGCCAGCAGCACGAGGCAGAATAGCACAGATACGCAGTATTTT.

This chain uses TRBV3-1 with TRBJ1-4; 7 nucleotides align to TRBD1. Germline assignment: CDR1 LGHDT and CDR2 YNNKEL (reference sequence). The length of the CDR3 is 18 residues. The junction had 10 bases not matched to a gene; V was cut back by 2 bases and J by 1 base. CDR3 bases: TGTGCCAGCAGCCAAACGTACGGACAGGATGGAACTAATGAAAAACTGTTTTTT. This encodes CASSQTYGQDGTNEKLFF.

The chain uses TRBV25-1 and TRBJ2-1, with 7 nucleotides matching TRBD1. The CDR3 covers 14 residues. Germline trimming cut 5 bases from V and 15 bases from J; bases unmatched to any gene: 16. Germline values: CDR1 MGHDK, CDR2 SYGVNS. CDR3 DNA: TGTGCCAGCAGTCTTACAGAAAGTGGGACAGCGTTGTTCTTC. Amino acids: CASSLTESGTALFF.

The chain joins TRBV11-2 to TRBJ2-3; D tentatively reads TRBD1 or TRBD2 (5 bases each). The germline CDR1 and CDR2 sequences are SGHAT and FQNNGV. Trimming stripped 4 bases from V and 3 bases from J, with 20 bases between. The CDR3 is made up of 17 amino acids. DNA of the CDR3: TGTGCCAGCAGCTCTACGCGAGGGGCTACCCTTACAGATACGCAGTATTTT. It specifies CASSSTRGATLTDTQYF. Complete variable domain (other parts from reference TRBV11-2 and TRBJ2-3): EAGVAQSPRYKIIEKRQSVAFWCNPISGHATLYWYQQILGQGPKLLIQFQNNGVVDDSQLPKDRFSAERLKGVDSTLKIQPAKLEDSAVYLCASSSTRGATLTDTQYFGPGTRLTVL.

V is TRBV4-1 and J is TRBJ1-1; 7 bases fit TRBD1. After removal of 0 bases from V and 4 bases from J, the junction contained 11 bases not matched to a gene. This CDR3 is built from 17 residues. Germline V lookup: CDR1 MGHRA, CDR2 YSYEKL. CDR3 residues: CASSQDLQGGPGTEAFF. The CDR3 DNA reads as TGCGCCAGCAGCCAAGATTTGCAGGGGGGACCGGGCACTGAAGCTTTCTTT.

This chain connects TRBV10-3 to TRBJ2-1, with 9 bases that match TRBD2. The CDR3 loop spans 16 amino acids. The germline gives CDR1 ENHRY, CDR2 SYGVKD. The J segment lost 5 bases and the V segment lost 0 bases, leaving 5 bases of the junction unmatched. CDR3 sequence: CAISESRSSGNNEQFF. DNA of the CDR3: TGTGCCATCAGTGAGTCGAGGTCTAGCGGGAACAATGAGCAGTTCTTC.

The chain joins TRBV6-5 to TRBJ2-5, with TRBD2 matching over 9 bases. V was pared by 6 bases and J by 0 bases, with 14 bases of the junction left unmatched. Germline assignment: CDR1 MNHEY and CDR2 SVGAGI. This CDR3 has 18 amino acids. For the CDR3, the DNA is TGTGCCAGCAGACACTCGGTGCGGGGGGGAAAGTACCAAGAGACCCAGTACTTC. Translated: CASRHSVRGGKYQETQYF.

J is TRBJ2-4 and V is TRBV25-1; D possibly uses TRBD1 or TRBD2 (5 bases each). The end of the DNA is better explained by TRBJ2-5, so the J call may be wrong. The CDR3 has 15 amino acids. Germline V CDR1 and CDR2: MGHDK, SYGVNS. Written as DNA, the CDR3 is TGTGCCAGCAGCAGATGGCTGGGGGATCAAGAGACCCAGTACTTC. This encodes CASSRWLGDQETQYF.

This chain connects TRBV27 to TRBJ1-4, with D hard to call. V gave up 7 bases and J gave up 4 bases, with 13 bases separating them. The CDR3 is 14 amino acids. The germline V gene has CDR1 MNHEY and CDR2 SMNVEV (reference sequence). As DNA, the CDR3 is TGTGCCAGCAAGGGAATCCAAGATAATGAAAAACTGTTTTTT. Translated: CASKGIQDNEKLFF.

The rearrangement joins TRBV20-1 to TRBJ2-5; TRBD2 matches at 12 bases. V gave up 3 bases and J gave up 5 bases; unmatched junction bases: 7. The V gene's germline CDR1 is DFQATT and CDR2 SNEGSKA (reference sequence). The CDR3 runs 15 residues. The CDR3 DNA sequence: TGCAGTGCTAGTCGACTAGCGGGGGAATTGGAGACCCAGTACTTC. Its translation is CSASRLAGELETQYF.